Shown below are 6 T cell receptor beta chains from a single sample sequenced in a study of read filtering for tumor transcriptome and immune sequencing. This library used around 400 ng RNA and molecular barcoded adaptors spanning alpha/delta and beta/gamma chains. Each CDR3 protein is one row after TCRdb ran MiXCR on the reads. The sample lists 100,000 to 150,000 distinct CDR3 sequences, under 15% occurring once. Sequenced input: a population of CD138-negative cells sorted from bone marrow. The receptors derive from a donor at least 40 years old with multiple myeloma.

A word on this clonotype: One base away lies a much larger clone, so this may be a sequencing read error. The rearrangement joins TRBV29-1 to TRBJ1-1; D ambiguous. The CDR3 extends over 12 amino acids. In germline, CDR1 is SQVTM, CDR2 ANQGSEA. The CDR3 spells CGVRTLNTEAFF. The CDR3 nucleotides are TGCGGCGTAAGGACCCTGAACACTGAAGCTTTCTTT.

The chain is built from TRBV30 and TRBJ1-4, with 8 bases matching TRBD1. Germline V gives CDR1 GTSNPN, CDR2 SVGIG (reference sequence). The V and J ends lost 0 bases and 6 bases, in that order; junction bases with no gene match: 9. The CDR3 contains 16 residues. In DNA form, the CDR3 reads TGTGCCTGGAGTGTACTGGGCAGGGGGCGGGATGAAAAACTGTTTTTT. Translation gives CAWSVLGRGRDEKLFF.

This clonotype was counted many times. J is TRBJ2-7 and V is TRBV19; 9 bases agree with TRBD2. Losses at the gene ends were 6 bases for V and 2 bases for J; bases not matched to a gene: 8. The germline V gene encodes CDR1 LNHDA and CDR2 SQIVND (reference sequence). This CDR3 spans 15 amino acids. DNA for the CDR3: TGTGCCAGTAGCCCCGAGTTAGCGGGAGCCTACGAGCAGTACTTC. Translated: CASSPELAGAYEQYF.

This clonotype was seen repeatedly, ten times or more. The chain has TRBV29-1 and TRBJ2-1; the match to TRBD1 covers 10 bases. The CDR3 spans 14 residues. V lost 5 bases and J lost 2; bases outside the gene matches: 3. Looked up from germline, CDR1 is SQVTM and CDR2 is ANQGSEA. The CDR3 sequence is CSVKTGGAYNEQFF. The CDR3 DNA is TGCAGCGTTAAGACAGGGGGCGCCTACAATGAGCAGTTCTTC.

This clonotype was seen more than once but under ten times. This sequence joins TRBV10-3 and TRBJ2-7, with D hard to call. The CDR3 contains 11 residues. CDR1 and CDR2 (germline): ENHRY, SYGVKD. Between the trimmed V and J ends, which lost 5 bases and 5 bases, there was a span of 7 bases. CDR3 protein: CAISSEHEQYF. CDR3 coding DNA: TGTGCCATCAGTTCGGAGCACGAGCAGTACTTC.

In this sample, this clonotype turned up many times. This CDR3 reads CSATTRLAEAFF. DNA of the CDR3: TGCAGTGCTACGACCCGGTTAGCTGAAGCTTTCTTT. V and J are TRBV20-1 and TRBJ1-1; no firm D call. This CDR3 contains 12 residues. Trimming took 4 bases from V and 6 from J, leaving 12 bases between them. Germline CDR1 reads DFQATT; CDR2 reads SNEGSKA (reference sequence).